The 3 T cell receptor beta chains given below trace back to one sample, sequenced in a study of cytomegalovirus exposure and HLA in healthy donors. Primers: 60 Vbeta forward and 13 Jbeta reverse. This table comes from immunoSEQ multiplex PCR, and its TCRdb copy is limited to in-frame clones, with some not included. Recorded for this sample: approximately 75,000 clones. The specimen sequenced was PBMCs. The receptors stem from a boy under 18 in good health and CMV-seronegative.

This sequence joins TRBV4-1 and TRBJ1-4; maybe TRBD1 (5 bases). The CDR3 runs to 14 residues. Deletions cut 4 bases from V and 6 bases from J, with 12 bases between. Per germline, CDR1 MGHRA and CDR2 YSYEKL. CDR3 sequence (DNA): TGCGCCAGCAGCCTTGACAGCCCGCATGAAAAACTGTTTTTT. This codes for CASSLDSPHEKLFF.

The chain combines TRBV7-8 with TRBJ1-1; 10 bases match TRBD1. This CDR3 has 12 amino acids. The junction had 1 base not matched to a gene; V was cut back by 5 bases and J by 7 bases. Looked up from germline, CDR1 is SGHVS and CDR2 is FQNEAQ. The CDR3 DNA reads TGTGCCAGCAGCCGGGACAGGGGTGAAGCTTTCTTT. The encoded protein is CASSRDRGEAFF.

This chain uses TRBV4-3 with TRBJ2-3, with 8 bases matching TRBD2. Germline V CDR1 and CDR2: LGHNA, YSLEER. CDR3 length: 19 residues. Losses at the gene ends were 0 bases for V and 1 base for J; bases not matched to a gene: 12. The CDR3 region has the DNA TGCGCCAGCAGCCAAGATTCGGGGGGGTCTACTAGCGGCACAGATACGCAGTATTTT. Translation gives CASSQDSGGSTSGTDTQYF.